This section outlines one T cell receptor (beta chain) sequence together with its context. It has no known antigen specificity. No base qualities exist here, and no much larger clone lies one base off it. Per the publication, the time point label means: individuals recovered from natural SARS-CoV-2 infection. The sample is drawn from a study of Ad26.COV2.S vaccination and SARS-CoV-2 variants (dated by TCRdb to the early 2020s). Looking at the study overall: The specificity and breadth of SARS-CoV-2-reactive T cell receptors after Ad26.COV2.S vaccination were assessed by TCRbeta repertoire sequencing. A total of 32 samples were included in the TCR-sequenced set, comprising about 20 Ad26.COV2.S vaccine recipients, 5 placebo recipients and 8 SARS-CoV-2 convalescent individuals.

V lost 5 bases and J lost 4 bases, and the count of bases not matched to a germline gene is 15. Looking up the germline V gene yields CDR1 MDHEN and CDR2 SYDVKM. CDR3 length: 18 amino acids, cysteine to phenylalanine. The kept DNA is CDR3 alone, 54 bases in frame from the first base. General conclusions and limits of the study: Vaccine and placebo recipients had similar non-spike TCR breadth, a finding consistent with the vaccine containing only spike. After vaccination, substantial breadth of spike-specific CD8+ and CD4+ T cell responses was reported. It was noted by the authors that total T cell responses may have been underestimated by the TCR breadth and depth analyses. Spike-specific TCR breadth was higher in Ad26.COV2.S recipients than in placebo recipients (P = 0.0014).

The immunoSEQ Assay was used to sequence TCRbeta CDR3 regions. After extraction, genomic DNA underwent amplification by bias-controlled multiplex PCR, followed by high-throughput sequencing. The paper's data handling went like this. Collapsing and filtering of sequences were performed to quantify the absolute abundance of each unique TCRbeta CDR3 region. T cell fraction was estimated by normalizing TCRbeta template counts to usable DNA, with usable DNA measured through amplification of reference genes found in all nucleated cells. Repertoire TCRs were annotated as SARS-CoV-2-specific by exact matching of V gene, CDR3 amino acid sequence and J gene to a known reactive TCR set. The reference SARS-CoV-2 TCR set was obtained from MIRA and was filtered for enrichment in COVID-19-positive ImmuneCODE repertoires, whereby public or cross-reactive TCRs were removed. Using the MIRA antigens, annotated TCRs were further analysed by specific ORF or by position within an ORF. Depth was the summed frequency of annotated unique rearrangements, while breadth was defined as annotated unique rearrangements over total unique productive rearrangements. TCR breadth was compared between groups using two-sided Wilcoxon rank-sum tests. TCRdb obtained this table from immuneACCESS and retained in-frame rearrangements with V and J assigned. These tables miss some clones; where compared with another copy, unresolved V genes account for less than half of the shortfall, and the remainder is unexplained. V, J and clone size were drawn from that table, and D and trimming were deduced from the DNA. The sample records 350,000 to 450,000 clones, roughly 94% of which are singletons. Of the sample, 3.9% falls within the top ten clones.

Material: peripheral blood, obtained after recovery from COVID-19. The receptor was derived from a human donor who had recovered from COVID-19. The V and J segments used are TRBV28 and TRBJ1-3, and 9 junction bases match TRBD1. For the CDR3, the sequence is CASSTFRGQGIRGNTIYF. The nucleotide sequence reads as follows: TGTGCCAGCAGTACCTTCCGCGGACAGGGGATTAGAGGAAACACCATATATTTT.